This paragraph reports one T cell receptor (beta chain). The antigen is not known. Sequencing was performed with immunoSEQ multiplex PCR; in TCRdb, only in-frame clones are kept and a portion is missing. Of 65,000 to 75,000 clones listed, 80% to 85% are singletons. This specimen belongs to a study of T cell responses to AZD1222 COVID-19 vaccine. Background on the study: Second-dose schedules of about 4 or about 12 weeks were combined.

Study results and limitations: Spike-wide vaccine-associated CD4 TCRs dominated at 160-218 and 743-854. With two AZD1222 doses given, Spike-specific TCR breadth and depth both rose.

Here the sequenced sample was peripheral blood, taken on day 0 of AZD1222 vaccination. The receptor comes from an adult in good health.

DNA of the CDR3: TGTGCCAGCAGCTTCCCCCAGTTATCCGATTATGGCTACACCTTC. It codes for CASSFPQLSDYGYTF. The V and J genes are TRBV7-2 and TRBJ1-2; D uncertain. Germline V lookup: CDR1 SGHTA, CDR2 FQGNSA. The CDR3 covers 15 residues. The V end lost 3 bases, the J end lost 5 bases, and 16 bases lay between the germline ends.